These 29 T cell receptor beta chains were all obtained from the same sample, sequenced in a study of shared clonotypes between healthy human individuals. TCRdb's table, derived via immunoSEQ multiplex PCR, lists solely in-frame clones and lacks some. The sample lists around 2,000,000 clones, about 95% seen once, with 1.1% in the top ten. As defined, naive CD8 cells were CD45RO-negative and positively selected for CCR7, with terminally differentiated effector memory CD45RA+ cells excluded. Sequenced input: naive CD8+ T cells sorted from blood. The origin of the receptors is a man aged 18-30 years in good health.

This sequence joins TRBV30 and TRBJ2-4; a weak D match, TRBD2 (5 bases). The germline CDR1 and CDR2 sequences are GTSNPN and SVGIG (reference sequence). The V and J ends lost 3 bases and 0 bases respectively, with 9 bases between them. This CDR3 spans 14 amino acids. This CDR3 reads CAWRMDLAKNIQYF. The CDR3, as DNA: TGTGCCTGGAGGATGGACTTAGCCAAAAACATTCAGTACTTC.

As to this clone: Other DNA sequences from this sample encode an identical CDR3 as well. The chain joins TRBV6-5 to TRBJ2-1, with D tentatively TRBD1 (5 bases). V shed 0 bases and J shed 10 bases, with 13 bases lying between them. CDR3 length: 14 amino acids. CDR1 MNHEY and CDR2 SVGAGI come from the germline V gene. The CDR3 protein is CASSYSGRGDEQFF. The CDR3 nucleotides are TGTGCCAGCAGTTACTCGGGTAGGGGTGACGAGCAGTTCTTC.

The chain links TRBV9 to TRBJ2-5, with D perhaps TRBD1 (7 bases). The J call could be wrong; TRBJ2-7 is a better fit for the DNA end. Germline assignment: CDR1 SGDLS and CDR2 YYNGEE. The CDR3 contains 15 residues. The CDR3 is CASSVAAGGNYEQYF. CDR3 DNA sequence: TGTGCCAGCAGTGTTGCGGCAGGGGGGAATTACGAGCAGTACTTC.

The CDR3 coding sequence is TGCGCCAGCAGCCAAGTACAGGGGTCGAACACTGAAGCTTTCTTT. This codes for CASSQVQGSNTEAFF. V usage is TRBV4-1 and J usage is TRBJ1-1, with 7 bases identical to TRBD1. From germline, CDR1 is MGHRA and CDR2 YSYEKL. Unmatched junction bases numbered 3, after V lost 1 base and J lost 1 base. CDR3 length equals 15 residues.

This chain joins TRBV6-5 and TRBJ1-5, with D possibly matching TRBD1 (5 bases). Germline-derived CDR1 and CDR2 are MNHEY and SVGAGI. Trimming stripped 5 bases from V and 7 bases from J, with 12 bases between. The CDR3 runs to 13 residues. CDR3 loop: CASSLDSKQPQHF. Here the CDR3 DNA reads TGTGCCAGCAGTCTCGACAGTAAACAGCCCCAGCATTTT.

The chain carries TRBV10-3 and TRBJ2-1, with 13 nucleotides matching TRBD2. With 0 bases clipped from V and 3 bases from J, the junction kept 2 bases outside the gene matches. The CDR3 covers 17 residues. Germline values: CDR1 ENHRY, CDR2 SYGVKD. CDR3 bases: TGTGCCATCAGTGAGTCGGGGACTAGCGGGATCTACAATGAGCAGTTCTTC. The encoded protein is CAISESGTSGIYNEQFF.

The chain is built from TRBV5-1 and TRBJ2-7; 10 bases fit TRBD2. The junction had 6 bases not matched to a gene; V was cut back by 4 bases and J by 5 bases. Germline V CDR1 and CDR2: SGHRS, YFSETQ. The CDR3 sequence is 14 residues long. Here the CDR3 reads CASSAGLAADEQYF. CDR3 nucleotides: TGCGCCAGCAGCGCCGGACTAGCGGCCGACGAGCAGTACTTC.

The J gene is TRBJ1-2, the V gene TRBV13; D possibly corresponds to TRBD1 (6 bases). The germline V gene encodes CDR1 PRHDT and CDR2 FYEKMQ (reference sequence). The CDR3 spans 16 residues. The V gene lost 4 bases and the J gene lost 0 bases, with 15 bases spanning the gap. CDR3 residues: CASSSRNRETNYGYTF. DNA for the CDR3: TGTGCCAGCAGCTCTCGGAACAGGGAGACTAACTATGGCTACACCTTC.

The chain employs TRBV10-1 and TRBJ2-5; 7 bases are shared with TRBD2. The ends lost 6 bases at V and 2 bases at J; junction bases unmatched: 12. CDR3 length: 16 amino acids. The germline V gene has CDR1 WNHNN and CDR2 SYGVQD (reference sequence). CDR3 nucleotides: TGCGCCAGCAGCCCGGCGCCAGCGGGGAGGCAAGAGACCCAGTACTTC. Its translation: CASSPAPAGRQETQYF.

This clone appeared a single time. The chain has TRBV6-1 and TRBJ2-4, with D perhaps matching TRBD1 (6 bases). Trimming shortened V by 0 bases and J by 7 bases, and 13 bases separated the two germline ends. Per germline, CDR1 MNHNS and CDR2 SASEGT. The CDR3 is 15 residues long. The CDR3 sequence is CASSEAGLGANIQYF. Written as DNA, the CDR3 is TGTGCCAGCAGTGAAGCGGGATTGGGGGCGAACATTCAGTACTTC.

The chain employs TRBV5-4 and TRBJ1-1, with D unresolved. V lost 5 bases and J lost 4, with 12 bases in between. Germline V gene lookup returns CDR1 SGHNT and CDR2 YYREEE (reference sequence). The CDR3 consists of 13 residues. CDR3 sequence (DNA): TGTGCCAGCAGGCCTGAGTTGGGCACTGAAGCTTTCTTT. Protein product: CASRPELGTEAFF. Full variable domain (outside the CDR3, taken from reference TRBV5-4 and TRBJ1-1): ETGVTQSPTHLIKTRGQQVTLRCSSQSGHNTVSWYQQALGQGPQFIFQYYREEENGRGNFPPRFSGLQFPNYSSELNVNALELDDSALYLCASRPELGTEAFFGQGTRLTVV.

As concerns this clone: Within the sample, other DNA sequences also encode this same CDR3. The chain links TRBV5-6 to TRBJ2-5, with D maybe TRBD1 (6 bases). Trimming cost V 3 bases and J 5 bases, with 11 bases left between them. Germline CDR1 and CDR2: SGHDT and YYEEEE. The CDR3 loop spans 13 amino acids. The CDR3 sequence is CASSSGTQETQYF. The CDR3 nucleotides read TGTGCCAGCAGCTCCGGGACACAGGAGACCCAGTACTTC.

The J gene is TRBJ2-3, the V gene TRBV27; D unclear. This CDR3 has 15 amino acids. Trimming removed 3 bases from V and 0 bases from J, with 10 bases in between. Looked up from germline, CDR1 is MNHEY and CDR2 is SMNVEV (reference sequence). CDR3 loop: CASSFAPRSTDTQYF. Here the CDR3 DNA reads TGTGCCAGCAGTTTTGCGCCCCGTAGCACAGATACGCAGTATTTT.

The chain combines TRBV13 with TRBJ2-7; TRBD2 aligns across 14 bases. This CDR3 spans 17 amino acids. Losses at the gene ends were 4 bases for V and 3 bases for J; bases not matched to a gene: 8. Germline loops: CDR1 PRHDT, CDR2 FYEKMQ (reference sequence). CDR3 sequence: CASSSPGTSGRSYEQYF. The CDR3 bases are TGTGCCAGCAGCTCCCCCGGGACTAGCGGGAGAAGCTACGAGCAGTACTTC.

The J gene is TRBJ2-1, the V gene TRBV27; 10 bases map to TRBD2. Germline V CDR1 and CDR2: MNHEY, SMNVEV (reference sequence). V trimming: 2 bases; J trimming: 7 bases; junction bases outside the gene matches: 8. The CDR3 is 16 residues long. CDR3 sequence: CASSLLAGEGGNEQFF. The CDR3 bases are TGTGCCAGCAGTTTACTAGCGGGAGAGGGTGGGAATGAGCAGTTCTTC.

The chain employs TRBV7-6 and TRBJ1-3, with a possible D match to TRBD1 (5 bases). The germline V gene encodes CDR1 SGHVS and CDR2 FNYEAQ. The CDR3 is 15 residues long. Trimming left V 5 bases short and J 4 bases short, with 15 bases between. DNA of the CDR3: TGTGCCAGCAGCCCCGCCGGGGCCACAGGAAACACCATATATTTT. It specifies CASSPAGATGNTIYF.

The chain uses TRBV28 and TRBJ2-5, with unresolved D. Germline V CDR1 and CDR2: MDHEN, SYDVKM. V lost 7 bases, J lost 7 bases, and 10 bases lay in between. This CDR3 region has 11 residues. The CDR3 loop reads CASTSGGTQYF. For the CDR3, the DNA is TGTGCCAGCACCTCGGGTGGGACCCAGTACTTC.

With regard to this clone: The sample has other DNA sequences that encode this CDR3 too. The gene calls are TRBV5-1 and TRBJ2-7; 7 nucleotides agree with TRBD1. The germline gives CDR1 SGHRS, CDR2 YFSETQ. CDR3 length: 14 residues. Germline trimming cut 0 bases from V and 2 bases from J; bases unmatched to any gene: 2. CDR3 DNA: TGCGCCAGCAGCTTGGGGCAGGGGGCCTACGAGCAGTACTTC. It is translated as CASSLGQGAYEQYF.

The CDR3 loop reads CASRLGTGSYEQYF. CDR3 in DNA: TGTGCCTCCAGATTGGGGACAGGGTCCTACGAGCAGTACTTC. This chain uses TRBV10-3 with TRBJ2-7; 9 bases agree with TRBD1. The CDR3 is 14 amino acids. The V segment lost 11 bases and the J segment 1 base; nucleotides outside the gene matches: 9. Germline loops: CDR1 ENHRY, CDR2 SYGVKD.

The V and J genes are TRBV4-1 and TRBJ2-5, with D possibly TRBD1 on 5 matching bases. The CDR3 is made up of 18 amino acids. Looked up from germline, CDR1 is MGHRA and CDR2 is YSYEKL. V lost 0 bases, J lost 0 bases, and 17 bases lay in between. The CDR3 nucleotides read TGCGCCAGCAGCCAAGAGAAAGGGGAAGTCCCGTACCAAGAGACCCAGTACTTC. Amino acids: CASSQEKGEVPYQETQYF.

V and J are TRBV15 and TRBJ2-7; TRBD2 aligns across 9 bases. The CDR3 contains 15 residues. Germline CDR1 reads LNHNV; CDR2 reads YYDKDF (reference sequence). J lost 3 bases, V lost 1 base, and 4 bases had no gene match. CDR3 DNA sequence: TGTGCCACCAGCAGAGCGCGGGAGGGCGTCTACGAGCAGTACTTC. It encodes CATSRAREGVYEQYF.

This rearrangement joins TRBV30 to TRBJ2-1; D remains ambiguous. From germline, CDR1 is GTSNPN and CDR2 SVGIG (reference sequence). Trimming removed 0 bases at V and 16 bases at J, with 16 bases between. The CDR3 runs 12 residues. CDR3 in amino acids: CAWSVLDDLAFF. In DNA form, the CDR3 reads TGTGCCTGGAGTGTGTTGGACGACCTGGCATTCTTC.

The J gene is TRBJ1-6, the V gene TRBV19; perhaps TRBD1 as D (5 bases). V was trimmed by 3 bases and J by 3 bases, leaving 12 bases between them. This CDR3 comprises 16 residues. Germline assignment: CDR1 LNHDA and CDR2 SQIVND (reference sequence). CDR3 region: CASSIGQGFYNSPLHF. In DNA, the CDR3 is TGTGCCAGTAGTATCGGCCAGGGCTTCTATAATTCACCCCTCCACTTT.

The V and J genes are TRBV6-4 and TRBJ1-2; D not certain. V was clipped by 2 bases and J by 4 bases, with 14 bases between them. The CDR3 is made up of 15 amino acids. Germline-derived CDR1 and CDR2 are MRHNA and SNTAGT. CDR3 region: CASSDGSLDSYGYTF. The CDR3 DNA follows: TGTGCCAGCAGTGACGGCTCCTTGGATAGCTATGGCTACACCTTC.

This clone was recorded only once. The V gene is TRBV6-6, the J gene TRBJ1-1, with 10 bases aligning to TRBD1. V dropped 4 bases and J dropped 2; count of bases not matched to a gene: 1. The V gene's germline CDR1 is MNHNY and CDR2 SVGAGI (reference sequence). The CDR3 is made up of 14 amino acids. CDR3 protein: CASSWDRGNTEAFF. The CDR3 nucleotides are TGTGCCAGCAGTTGGGACAGGGGAAACACTGAAGCTTTCTTT.

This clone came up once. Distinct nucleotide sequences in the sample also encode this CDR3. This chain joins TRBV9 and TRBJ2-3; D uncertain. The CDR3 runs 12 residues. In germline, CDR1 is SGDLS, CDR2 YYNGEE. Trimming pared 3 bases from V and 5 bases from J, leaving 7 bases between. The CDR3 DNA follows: TGTGCCAGCAGCGGCACCCGAGATACGCAGTATTTT. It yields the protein CASSGTRDTQYF.

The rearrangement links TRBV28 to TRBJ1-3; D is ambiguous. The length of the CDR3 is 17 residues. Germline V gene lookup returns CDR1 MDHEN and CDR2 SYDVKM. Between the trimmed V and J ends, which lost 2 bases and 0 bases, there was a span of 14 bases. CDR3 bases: TGTGCCAGCAGTTTACGTCACGGTCGGCCCTCTGGAAACACCATATATTTT. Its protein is CASSLRHGRPSGNTIYF.

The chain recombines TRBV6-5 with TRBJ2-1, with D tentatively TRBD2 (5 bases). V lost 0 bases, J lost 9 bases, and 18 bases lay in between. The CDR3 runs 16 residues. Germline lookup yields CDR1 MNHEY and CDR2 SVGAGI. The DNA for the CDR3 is TGTGCCAGCAGTTACTCTGTGGGAGAGTATGTTAGTGAGCAGTTCTTC. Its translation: CASSYSVGEYVSEQFF.

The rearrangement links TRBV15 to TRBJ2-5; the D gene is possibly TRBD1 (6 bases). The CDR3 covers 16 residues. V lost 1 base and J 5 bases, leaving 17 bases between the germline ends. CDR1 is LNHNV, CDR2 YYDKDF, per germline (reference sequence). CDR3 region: CATSRVDGGWGETQYF. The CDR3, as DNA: TGTGCCACCAGCAGAGTGGATGGGGGCTGGGGGGAGACCCAGTACTTC.